This entry lists 6 T cell receptor beta chains sequenced from one sample in a study of CD8+CD57+ T cells in acquired aplastic anemia. Profiling that covered TCR beta VDJ and CDR3 relied on genomic DNA as its template. TCRdb fed the reads into MiXCR, producing one record per CDR3 protein. Among some 410,000 distinct CDR3 sequences listed, 60% to 80% were seen once. The material sequenced was sorted CD4+, CD8+, or CD8+CD57+ T cells (not recorded which) from PBMCs. These receptors came from a human donor in good health, serving as a control.

The V call is TRBV6-6, the J call TRBJ1-2; D possibly corresponds to TRBD1 (5 bases). Per the germline V gene, CDR1 is MNHNY and CDR2 is SVGAGI (reference sequence). The CDR3 spans 15 residues. Trimming left V 0 bases short and J 6 bases short, with 14 bases between. Written as DNA, the CDR3 is TGTGCCAGCAGTTACTCGAGTGGGGGGACGGATGGCTACACCTTC. It yields the protein CASSYSSGGTDGYTF.

The chain has TRBV7-2 and TRBJ1-3, with D unclear. Trimming stripped 5 bases from V and 6 bases from J, with 20 bases between. CDR3 size: 16 residues. Germline CDR1 reads SGHTA; CDR2 reads FQGNSA. CDR3 nucleotides: TGTGCCAGCAGCCCTGAGGTAGGAGAAGATACAAACACCATATATTTT. It is translated as CASSPEVGEDTNTIYF.

As regards this clonotype: Given a much more abundant clone one base away, this may be a read error. This chain connects TRBV5-1 to TRBJ1-2; D might be TRBD1 (6 bases). V was cut by 3 bases and J by 3 bases, with 12 bases left in between. This CDR3 is built from 14 residues. CDR1 and CDR2 from the germline V gene are SGHRS and YFSETQ. The CDR3 spells CASSSGGQDYGYTF. CDR3 in DNA: TGCGCCAGCAGCTCGGGGGGGCAAGACTATGGCTACACCTTC.

CDR3 in amino acids: CASSPGQEAFF. CDR3 sequence (DNA): TGTGCCAGCAGTCCGGGACAGGAAGCTTTCTTT. The genes are TRBV12-3 or TRBV12-4 and TRBJ1-1, with TRBD1 identical over 7 bases. The V and J ends lost 5 bases and 8 bases, in that order; junction bases with no gene match: 2. The CDR3 has 11 amino acids.

The J gene is TRBJ1-1, the V gene TRBV10-2; the match to TRBD1 covers 9 bases. The V gene's germline CDR1 is WSHSY and CDR2 SAAADI. This CDR3 contains 13 residues. The V gene end was trimmed by 4 bases and the J gene end by 6 bases; junction bases not matched to a gene: 3. CDR3 amino acids: CASSGQGVSEAFF. Here the CDR3 DNA reads TGCGCCAGCAGTGGACAGGGGGTTTCTGAAGCTTTCTTT.

On this clonotype itself: At one of its ends the junction is not consistent with the germline gene, which may arise from a read error. The rearrangement links TRBV7-2 to TRBJ1-2, with TRBD1 matching 12 bases. The CDR3 sequence is 14 residues long. In germline, CDR1 is SGHTA, CDR2 FQGNSA. The CDR3 DNA is TGTGCCAGCACTCCGGGACAGGGGGCGAATGGCTACACTTTC. Translated: CASTPGQGANGYTF.